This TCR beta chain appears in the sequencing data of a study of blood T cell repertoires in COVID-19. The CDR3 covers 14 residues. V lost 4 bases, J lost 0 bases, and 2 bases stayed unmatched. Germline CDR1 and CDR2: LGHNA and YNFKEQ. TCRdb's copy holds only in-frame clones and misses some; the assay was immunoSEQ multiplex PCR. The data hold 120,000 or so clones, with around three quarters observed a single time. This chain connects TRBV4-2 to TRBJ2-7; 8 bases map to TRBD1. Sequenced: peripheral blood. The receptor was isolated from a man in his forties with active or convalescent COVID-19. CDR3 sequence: CASSLDRDSYEQYF. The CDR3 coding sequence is TGTGCCAGCAGCCTGGACAGGGACTCCTACGAGCAGTACTTC.